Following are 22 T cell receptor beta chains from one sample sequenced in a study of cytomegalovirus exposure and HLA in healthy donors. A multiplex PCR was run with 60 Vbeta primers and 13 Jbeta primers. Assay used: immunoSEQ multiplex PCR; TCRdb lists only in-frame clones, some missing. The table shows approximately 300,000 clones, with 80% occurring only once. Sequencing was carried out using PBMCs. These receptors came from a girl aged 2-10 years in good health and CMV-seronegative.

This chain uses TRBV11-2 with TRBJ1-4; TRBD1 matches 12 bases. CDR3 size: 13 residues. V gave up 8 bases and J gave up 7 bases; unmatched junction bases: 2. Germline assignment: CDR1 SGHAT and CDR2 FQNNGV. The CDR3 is CASGDRGREKLFF. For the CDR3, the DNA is TGTGCCAGCGGGGACAGGGGGCGTGAAAAACTGTTTTTT.

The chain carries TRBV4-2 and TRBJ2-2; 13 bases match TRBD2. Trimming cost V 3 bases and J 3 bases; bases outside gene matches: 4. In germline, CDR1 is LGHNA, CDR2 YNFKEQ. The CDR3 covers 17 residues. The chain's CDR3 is CASSHVLAGGDTGELFF. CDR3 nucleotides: TGTGCCAGCAGCCACGTACTAGCGGGGGGGGACACCGGGGAGCTGTTTTTT.

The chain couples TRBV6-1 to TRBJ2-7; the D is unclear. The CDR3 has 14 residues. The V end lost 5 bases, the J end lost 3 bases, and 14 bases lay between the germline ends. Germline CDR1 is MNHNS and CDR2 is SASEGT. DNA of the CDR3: TGTGCCAGCAGTTCTAGTCGTTTATACTACGAGCAGTACTTC. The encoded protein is CASSSSRLYYEQYF.

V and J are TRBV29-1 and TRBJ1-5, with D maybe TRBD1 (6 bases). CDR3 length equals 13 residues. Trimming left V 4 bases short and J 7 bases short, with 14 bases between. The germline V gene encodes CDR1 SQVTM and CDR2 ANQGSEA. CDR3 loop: CSVVWDNEQPQHF. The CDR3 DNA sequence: TGCAGCGTTGTGTGGGACAACGAACAGCCCCAGCATTTT.

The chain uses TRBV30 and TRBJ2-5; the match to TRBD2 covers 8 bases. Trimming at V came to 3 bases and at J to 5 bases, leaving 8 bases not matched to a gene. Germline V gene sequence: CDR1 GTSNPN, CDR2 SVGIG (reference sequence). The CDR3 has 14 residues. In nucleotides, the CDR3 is TGTGCCTGGAGACGGGGGGGCCTTCCGGAGACCCAGTACTTC. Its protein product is CAWRRGGLPETQYF.

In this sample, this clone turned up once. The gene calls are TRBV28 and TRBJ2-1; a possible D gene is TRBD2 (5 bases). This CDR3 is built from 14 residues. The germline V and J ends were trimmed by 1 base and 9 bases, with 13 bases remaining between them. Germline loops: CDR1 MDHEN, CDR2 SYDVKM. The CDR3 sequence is CASSLSDGIREQFF. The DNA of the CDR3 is TGTGCCAGCAGTTTATCTGACGGGATCCGTGAGCAGTTCTTC.

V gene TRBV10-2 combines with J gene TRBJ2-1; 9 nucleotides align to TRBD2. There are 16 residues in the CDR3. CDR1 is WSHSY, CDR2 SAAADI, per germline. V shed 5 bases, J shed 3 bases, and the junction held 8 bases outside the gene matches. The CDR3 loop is CASSSVAGDSYNEQFF. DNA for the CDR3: TGCGCCAGCAGTTCTGTAGCGGGAGATAGCTACAATGAGCAGTTCTTC.

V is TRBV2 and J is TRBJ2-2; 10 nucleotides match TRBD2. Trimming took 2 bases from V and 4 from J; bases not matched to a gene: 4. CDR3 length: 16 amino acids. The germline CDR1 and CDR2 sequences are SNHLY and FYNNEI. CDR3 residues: CASSELAGAITGELFF. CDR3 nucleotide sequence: TGTGCCAGCAGTGAACTAGCGGGGGCCATCACCGGGGAGCTGTTTTTT.

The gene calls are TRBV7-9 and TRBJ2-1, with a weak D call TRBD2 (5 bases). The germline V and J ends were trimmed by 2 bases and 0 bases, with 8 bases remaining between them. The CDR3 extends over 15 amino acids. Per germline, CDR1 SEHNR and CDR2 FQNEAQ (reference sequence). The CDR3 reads CASSLSGSSYNEQFF. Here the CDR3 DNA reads TGTGCCAGCAGCTTAAGTGGGAGCTCCTACAATGAGCAGTTCTTC.

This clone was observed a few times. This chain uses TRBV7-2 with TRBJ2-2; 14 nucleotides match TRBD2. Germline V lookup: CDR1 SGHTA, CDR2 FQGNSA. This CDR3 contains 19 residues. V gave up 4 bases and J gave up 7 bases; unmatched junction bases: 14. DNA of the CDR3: TGTGCCAGCAGCTCACTCCTGGGACTAGCGGGGGACACGGGCGGGGAGCTGTTTTTT. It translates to CASSSLLGLAGDTGGELFF.

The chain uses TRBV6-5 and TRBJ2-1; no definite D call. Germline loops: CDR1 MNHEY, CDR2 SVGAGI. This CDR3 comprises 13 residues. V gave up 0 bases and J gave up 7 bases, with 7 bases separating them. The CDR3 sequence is CASSYSLTNEQFF. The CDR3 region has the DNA TGTGCCAGCAGTTACTCGCTGACTAATGAGCAGTTCTTC.

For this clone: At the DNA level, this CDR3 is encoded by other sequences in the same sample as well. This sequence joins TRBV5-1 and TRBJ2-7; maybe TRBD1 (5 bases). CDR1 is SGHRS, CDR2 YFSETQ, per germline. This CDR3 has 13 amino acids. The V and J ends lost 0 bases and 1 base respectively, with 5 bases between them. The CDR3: CASSLDRSYEQYF. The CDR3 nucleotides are TGCGCCAGCAGCTTGGACAGGTCCTACGAGCAGTACTTC. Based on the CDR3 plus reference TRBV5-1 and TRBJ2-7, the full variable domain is KAGVTQTPRYLIKTRGQQVTLSCSPISGHRSVSWYQQTPGQGLQFLFEYFSETQRNKGNFPGRFSGRQFSNSRSEMNVSTLELGDSALYLCASSLDRSYEQYFGPGTRLTVT.

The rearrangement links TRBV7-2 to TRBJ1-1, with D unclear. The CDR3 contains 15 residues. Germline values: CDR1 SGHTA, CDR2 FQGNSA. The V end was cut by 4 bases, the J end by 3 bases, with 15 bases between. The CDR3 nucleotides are TGTGCCAGCAGCTACGCGACCTTGAGGGACACTGAAGCTTTCTTT. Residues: CASSYATLRDTEAFF.

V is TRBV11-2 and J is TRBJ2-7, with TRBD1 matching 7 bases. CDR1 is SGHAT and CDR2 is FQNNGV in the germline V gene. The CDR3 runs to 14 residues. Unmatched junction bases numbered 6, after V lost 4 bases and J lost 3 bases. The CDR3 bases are TGTGCCAGCAGCTCAAACAGGGGTCGCTACGAGCAGTACTTC. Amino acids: CASSSNRGRYEQYF.

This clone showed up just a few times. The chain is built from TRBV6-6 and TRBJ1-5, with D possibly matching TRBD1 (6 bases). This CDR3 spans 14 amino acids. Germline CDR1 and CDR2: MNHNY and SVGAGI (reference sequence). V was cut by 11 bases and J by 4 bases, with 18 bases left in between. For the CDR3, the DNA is TGTGCCGTCCGCCGGACAGCGAGTAATCAGCCCCAGCATTTT. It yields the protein CAVRRTASNQPQHF.

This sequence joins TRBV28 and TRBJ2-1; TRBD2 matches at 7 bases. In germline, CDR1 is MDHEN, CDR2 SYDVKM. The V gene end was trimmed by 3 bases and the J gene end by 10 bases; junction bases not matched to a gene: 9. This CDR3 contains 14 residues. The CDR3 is CASSFATSSGEQFF. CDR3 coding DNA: TGTGCCAGCAGTTTTGCGACTAGCTCGGGGGAGCAGTTCTTC.

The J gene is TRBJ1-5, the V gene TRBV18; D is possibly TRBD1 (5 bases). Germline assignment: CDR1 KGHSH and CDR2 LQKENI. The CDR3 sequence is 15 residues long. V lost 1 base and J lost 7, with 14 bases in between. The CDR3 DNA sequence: TGTGCCAGCTCACCACTGAACAGGCGAGAGCAGCCCCAGCATTTT. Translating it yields CASSPLNRREQPQHF.

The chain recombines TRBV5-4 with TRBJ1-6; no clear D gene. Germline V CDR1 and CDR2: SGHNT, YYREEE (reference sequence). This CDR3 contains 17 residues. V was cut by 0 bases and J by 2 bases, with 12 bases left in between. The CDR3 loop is CASSLVRGSAYNSPLHF. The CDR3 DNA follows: TGTGCCAGCAGCTTGGTCCGGGGTAGCGCCTATAATTCACCCCTCCACTTT.

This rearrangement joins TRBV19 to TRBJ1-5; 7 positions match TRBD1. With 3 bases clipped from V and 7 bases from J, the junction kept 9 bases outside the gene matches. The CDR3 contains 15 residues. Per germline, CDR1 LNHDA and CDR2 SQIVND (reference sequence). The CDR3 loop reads CASSMRWAGGQPQHF. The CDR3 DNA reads TGTGCCAGTAGTATGCGGTGGGCAGGGGGGCAGCCCCAGCATTTT.

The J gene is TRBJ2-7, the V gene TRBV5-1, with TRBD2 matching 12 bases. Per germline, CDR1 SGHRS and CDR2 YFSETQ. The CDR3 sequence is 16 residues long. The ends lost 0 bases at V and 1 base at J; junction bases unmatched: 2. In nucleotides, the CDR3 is TGCGCCAGCAGCTTGGGACTAGCGGGGGTGTCCTACGAGCAGTACTTC. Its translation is CASSLGLAGVSYEQYF. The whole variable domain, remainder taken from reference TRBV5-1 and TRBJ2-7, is KAGVTQTPRYLIKTRGQQVTLSCSPISGHRSVSWYQQTPGQGLQFLFEYFSETQRNKGNFPGRFSGRQFSNSRSEMNVSTLELGDSALYLCASSLGLAGVSYEQYFGPGTRLTVT.

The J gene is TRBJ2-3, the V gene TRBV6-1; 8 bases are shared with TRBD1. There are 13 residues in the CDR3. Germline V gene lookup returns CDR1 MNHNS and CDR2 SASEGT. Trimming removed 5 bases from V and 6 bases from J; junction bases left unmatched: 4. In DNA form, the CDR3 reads TGTGCCAGCAGTCCCACAGGGGGGGATACGCAGTATTTT. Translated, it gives CASSPTGGDTQYF.

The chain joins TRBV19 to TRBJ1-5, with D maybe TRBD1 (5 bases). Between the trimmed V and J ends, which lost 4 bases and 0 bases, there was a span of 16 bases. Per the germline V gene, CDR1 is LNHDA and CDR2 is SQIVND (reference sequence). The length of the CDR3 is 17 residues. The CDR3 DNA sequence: TGTGCCAGTAGTAAAGGGGCAGGGTACTATAGCAATCAGCCCCAGCATTTT. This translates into CASSKGAGYYSNQPQHF.